What follows are 21 T cell receptor beta chains derived from one specimen sequenced in a study of blood T cells in healthy people across ages. Using a J-beta primer mix together with a sample-barcoded 5' primer, a second PCR was run for about 6 to 11 cycles. One entry per CDR3 protein results from TCRdb running MiXCR on the 5' RACE reads. The sample includes hundreds of thousands of distinct CDR3 sequences, about a third of them seen just once. Sequencing was carried out using blood. Receptors originate from a woman of 80 years or more in good health.

This clonotype has more than one count but fewer than ten. This may come from a read error, since a much larger clone is one base off. J is TRBJ2-7 and V is TRBV6-6, with TRBD2 matching over 10 bases. The J segment lost 7 bases and the V segment lost 5 bases, leaving 17 bases of the junction unmatched. Germline CDR1 MNHNY, CDR2 SVGAGI (reference sequence). The CDR3 runs to 17 residues. This CDR3 reads CASSPGGSSGGRNEQYF. CDR3 bases: TGTGCCAGCAGTCCCGGCGGGAGTAGCGGGGGGCGGAATGAGCAGTACTTC.

The chain uses TRBV30 and TRBJ1-2, with D perhaps matching TRBD1 (5 bases). The CDR3 consists of 14 residues. CDR1 and CDR2 (germline): GTSNPN, SVGIG (reference sequence). Trimming stripped 4 bases from V and 0 bases from J, with 12 bases between. The CDR3 spells CAWIRDPPNYGYTF. CDR3 DNA sequence: TGTGCCTGGATCCGGGACCCACCTAACTATGGCTACACCTTC.

This clonotype was recorded at least ten times. The chain carries TRBV10-3 and TRBJ2-1; maybe TRBD1 (5 bases). V lost 6 bases to trimming and J lost 7 bases, with 16 bases between them. From germline, CDR1 is ENHRY and CDR2 SYGVKD. The CDR3 has 14 residues. CDR3 amino acids: CAISQGLGRNEQFF. CDR3 coding DNA: TGTGCCATCAGCCAGGGATTAGGGCGGAATGAGCAGTTCTTC.

Note on this clonotype: Just one base apart from a much larger clone, this may be a read error. DNA for the CDR3: TGCAGTACTACCGGGACAGGCATCTCTGGGGCCAACGTCCTGACTTTC. This codes for CSTTGTGISGANVLTF. The chain carries TRBV20-1 and TRBJ2-6; 8 nucleotides agree with TRBD1. With V trimmed by 8 bases and J by 0 bases, 9 bases remained unmatched. Germline values: CDR1 DFQATT, CDR2 SNEGSKA (reference sequence). The CDR3 has 16 amino acids.

This clonotype turned up a few times. The rearrangement links TRBV10-3 to TRBJ1-1, with 7 bases aligning to TRBD1. Germline V gene data show CDR1 as ENHRY and CDR2 as SYGVKD. The CDR3 runs 14 residues. V trimming: 4 bases; J trimming: 2 bases; junction bases outside the gene matches: 4. The DNA of the CDR3 is TGTGCCATCAGTGGGACAGGAACAAACACTGAAGCTTTCTTT. As protein: CAISGTGTNTEAFF.

The genes are TRBV7-3 and TRBJ2-1, with D perhaps matching TRBD1 (6 bases). CDR3 length: 14 residues. The germline V gene encodes CDR1 SGHTA and CDR2 FQGTGA. V lost 8 bases and J 8 bases, leaving 19 bases between the germline ends. The CDR3 is CASAEGVAMYEQFF. The CDR3 nucleotides read TGTGCCAGCGCCGAGGGGGTAGCAATGTATGAGCAGTTCTTC. Variable domain in full (rest from reference TRBV7-3 and TRBJ2-1): GAGVSQTPSNKVTEKGKYVELRCDPISGHTALYWYRQSLGQGPEFLIYFQGTGAADDSGLPNDRFFAVRPEGSVSTLKIQRTERGDSAVYLCASAEGVAMYEQFFGPGTRLTVL.

The chain is built from TRBV27 and TRBJ2-7, with 10 bases matching TRBD2. This CDR3 spans 16 amino acids. Germline V gene sequence: CDR1 MNHEY, CDR2 SMNVEV (reference sequence). The J segment lost 2 bases and the V segment lost 4 bases, leaving 8 bases of the junction unmatched. The DNA for the CDR3 is TGTGCCAGCAGTTCACCTAGCGGGAGACCACCCTACGAGCAGTACTTC. Amino acids: CASSSPSGRPPYEQYF.

The table lists this clonotype with many counts. V and J are TRBV6-5 and TRBJ2-7; weak D call: TRBD2 (7 bases). Germline-derived CDR1 and CDR2 are MNHEY and SVGAGI. V was pared by 6 bases and J by 1 base, with 16 bases between. This CDR3 is 15 amino acids long. The CDR3 DNA is TGTGCCAGCAGCCGGTATAGGGGGGGTTCCTACGAGCAGTACTTC. Translated: CASSRYRGGSYEQYF.

This clonotype has ten or more counts. J is TRBJ2-4 and V is TRBV6-1, with 10 bases fitting TRBD2. J lost 7 bases, V lost 5 bases, and 8 bases had no gene match. The CDR3 contains 15 residues. From germline, CDR1 is MNHNS and CDR2 SASEGT. The CDR3 is CASSQLAGMNNIQYF. CDR3 nucleotides: TGTGCCAGCAGTCAACTAGCGGGAATGAATAACATTCAGTACTTC.

The table lists this clonotype with many counts. The J gene is TRBJ2-7, the V gene TRBV7-9; D ambiguous. Germline values: CDR1 SEHNR, CDR2 FQNEAQ (reference sequence). V was clipped by 4 bases and J by 2 bases, with 6 bases between them. The CDR3 totals 12 residues. CDR3 protein: CASSSETYEQYF. The CDR3 nucleotides read TGTGCCAGCAGCTCGGAAACCTACGAGCAGTACTTC.

This clonotype has ten or more counts. The J gene is TRBJ2-5, the V gene TRBV2; 14 positions match TRBD2. The CDR3 runs 17 residues. In germline, CDR1 is SNHLY, CDR2 FYNNEI. Trimming at V came to 7 bases and at J to 5 bases, leaving 12 bases not matched to a gene. CDR3 amino acids: CASNRLAGGPSAETQYF. The CDR3 region has the DNA TGTGCCAGCAACAGACTAGCGGGGGGGCCAAGTGCTGAGACCCAGTACTTC.

In its sample, this clonotype was seen a few times. The genes are TRBV30 and TRBJ1-1; TRBD1 matches at 8 bases. The J segment lost 1 base and the V segment lost 5 bases, leaving 3 bases of the junction unmatched. This CDR3 region has 13 residues. Germline V gene data show CDR1 as GTSNPN and CDR2 as SVGIG (reference sequence). The CDR3 nucleotides read TGTGCCTGGGGAGACAGGGGGAACACTGAAGCTTTCTTT. Translation: CAWGDRGNTEAFF.

This clonotype was counted only a few times. The CDR3 protein is CASGPDGRANYGYTF. The CDR3 DNA reads as TGTGCTAGTGGTCCCGACGGCAGAGCAAACTATGGCTACACCTTC. This sequence joins TRBV12-5 and TRBJ1-2; no firm D call. This CDR3 is built from 15 residues. The V end lost 5 bases, the J end lost 2 bases, and 15 bases lay between the germline ends. Per germline, CDR1 LGHNT and CDR2 FRNRAP.

This clonotype was recorded at least ten times. The gene calls are TRBV9 and TRBJ2-1; D call uncertain. The V end lost 0 bases, the J end lost 6 bases, and 10 bases lay between the germline ends. The CDR3 contains 14 residues. Germline V lookup: CDR1 SGDLS, CDR2 YYNGEE. This CDR3 reads CASSVGTISNEQFF. CDR3 DNA: TGTGCCAGCAGCGTAGGCACTATTTCCAATGAGCAGTTCTTC. Drawing the rest from reference TRBV9 and TRBJ2-1, the complete variable domain is DSGVTQTPKHLITATGQRVTLRCSPRSGDLSVYWYQQSLDQGLQFLIQYYNGEERAKGNILERFSAQQFPDLHSELNLSSLELGDSALYFCASSVGTISNEQFFGPGTRLTVL.

This clonotype came up many times. V usage is TRBV5-1 and J usage is TRBJ2-7; TRBD1 is a possible D gene (6 bases). Trimming shortened V by 7 bases and J by 5 bases, and 13 bases separated the two germline ends. Germline CDR1 is SGHRS and CDR2 is YFSETQ. The CDR3 sequence is 12 residues long. CDR3 in amino acids: CASSNRAHEQYF. The CDR3 nucleotides are TGCGCCAGCTCTAACAGGGCCCACGAGCAGTACTTC.

The table lists this clonotype with many counts. J is TRBJ2-7 and V is TRBV7-3; 7 nucleotides line up with TRBD2. Germline CDR1 and CDR2: SGHTA and FQGTGA. The ends lost 5 bases at V and 3 bases at J; junction bases unmatched: 7. The length of the CDR3 is 14 residues. Here the CDR3 DNA reads TGTGCCAGCAGCCCGACCGGGGGGAACTACGAGCAGTACTTC. Translated: CASSPTGGNYEQYF.

The V gene is TRBV20-1, the J gene TRBJ2-2; TRBD2 agrees at 8 bases. V lost 5 bases and J lost 7; bases outside the gene matches: 12. The germline CDR1 and CDR2 sequences are DFQATT and SNEGSKA (reference sequence). The CDR3 sequence is 15 residues long. CDR3 loop: CSASTPGGPDGELFF. The CDR3 DNA reads as TGCAGTGCTTCTACCCCGGGGGGGCCAGACGGGGAGCTGTTTTTT.

This clonotype has just a few counts. This chain joins TRBV20-1 and TRBJ2-3; 8 nucleotides agree with TRBD2. Germline V lookup: CDR1 DFQATT, CDR2 SNEGSKA (reference sequence). Trimming at V came to 2 bases and at J to 5 bases, leaving 9 bases not matched to a gene. This CDR3 region has 15 residues. CDR3 DNA: TGCAGTGCTAGATTGCCGGGGGGGATGATAGATACGCAGTATTTT. This gives the protein CSARLPGGMIDTQYF.

This clonotype was seen at least ten times. The J gene is TRBJ1-2, the V gene TRBV10-3; maybe TRBD1 (5 bases). This CDR3 is built from 16 residues. Germline V CDR1 and CDR2: ENHRY, SYGVKD. The V end lost 0 bases, the J end lost 8 bases, and 19 bases lay between the germline ends. As DNA, the CDR3 is TGTGCCATCAGTGAGTCAACCGGGGGATACGCCGGGGGCTACACCTTC. Its protein is CAISESTGGYAGGYTF.

This clonotype was observed many times. The V gene is TRBV7-9, the J gene TRBJ2-7; perhaps D is TRBD1 or TRBD2 (5 bases each). The germline gives CDR1 SEHNR, CDR2 FQNEAQ (reference sequence). V was cut by 4 bases and J by 2 bases, with 12 bases left in between. The CDR3 consists of 14 residues. CDR3 protein: CASSWGSLAYEQYF. For the CDR3, the DNA is TGTGCCAGCAGCTGGGGGAGTTTGGCCTACGAGCAGTACTTC.

The chain carries TRBV3-1 and TRBJ1-6; 8 bases agree with TRBD1. The ends lost 0 bases at V and 9 bases at J; junction bases unmatched: 4. The CDR3 sequence is 15 residues long. Germline values: CDR1 LGHDT, CDR2 YNNKEL (reference sequence). CDR3 sequence: CASSQEDRASSPLHF. Written as DNA, the CDR3 is TGTGCCAGCAGCCAAGAGGACAGGGCTTCTTCACCCCTCCACTTT.